This T cell receptor beta chain was documented in a study of blood T cell repertoires in COVID-19. Study at large: Whether acute or convalescent, the COVID-19 samples came from the United States, Italy and Spain. T cells, B-cell-depleted T cells, or PBMCs provided the cDNA or gDNA that served as material.

In terms of age and location, participants ranged from roughly 18 to 100 years and lived in 24 US areas. Assignments of participants to cohorts depended upon their own reported clinical history. The CDR3 spans 15 residues. The V end lost 6 bases, the J end lost 6 bases, and 23 bases lay between the germline ends. CDR1 SQVTM and CDR2 ANQGSEA come from the germline V gene. Clones were sequenced by immunoSEQ multiplex PCR, and TCRdb holds only the in-frame ones, with some missing. The sample shows more than 300,000 clones, around nine tenths of them seen only once. The genes are TRBV29-1 and TRBJ1-2; D perhaps matches TRBD1 (5 bases). The TCR comes from a woman aged 18-29 years who had recovered from COVID-19. The sequenced material came from PBMCs or T cells enriched from blood (not recorded which). As DNA, the CDR3 is TGCAGCGTGGATGGTGTCTGGGACGGGGAGGATGGCTACACCTTC. Encoded protein: CSVDGVWDGEDGYTF.